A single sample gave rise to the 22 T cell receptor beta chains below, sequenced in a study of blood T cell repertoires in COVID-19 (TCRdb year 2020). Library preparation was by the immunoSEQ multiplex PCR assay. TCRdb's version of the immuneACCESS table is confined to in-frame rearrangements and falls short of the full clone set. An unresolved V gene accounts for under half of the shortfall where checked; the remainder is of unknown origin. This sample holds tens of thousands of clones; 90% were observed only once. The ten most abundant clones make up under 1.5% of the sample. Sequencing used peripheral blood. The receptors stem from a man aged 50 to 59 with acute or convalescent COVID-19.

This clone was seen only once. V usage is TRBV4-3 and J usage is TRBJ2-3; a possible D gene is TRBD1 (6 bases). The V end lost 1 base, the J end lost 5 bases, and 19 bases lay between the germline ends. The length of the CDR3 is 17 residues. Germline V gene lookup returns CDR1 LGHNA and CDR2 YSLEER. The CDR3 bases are TGCGCCAGCAGCCAAGGCGGAACTGGCTGGGGGCGAGATACGCAGTATTTT. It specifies CASSQGGTGWGRDTQYF.

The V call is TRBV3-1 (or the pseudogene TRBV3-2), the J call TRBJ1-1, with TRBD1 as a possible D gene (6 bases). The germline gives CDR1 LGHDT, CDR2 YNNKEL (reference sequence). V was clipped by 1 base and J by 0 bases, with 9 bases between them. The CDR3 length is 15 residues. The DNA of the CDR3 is TGTGCCAGCAGCCAAGGGACAGCGATGAACACTGAAGCTTTCTTT. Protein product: CASSQGTAMNTEAFF.

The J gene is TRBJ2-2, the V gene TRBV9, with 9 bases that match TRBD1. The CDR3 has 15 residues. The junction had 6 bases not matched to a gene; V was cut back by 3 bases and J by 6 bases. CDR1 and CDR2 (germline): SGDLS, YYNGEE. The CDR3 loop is CASSAEGQGSGELFF. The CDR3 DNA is TGTGCCAGCAGCGCCGAAGGACAGGGGTCCGGGGAGCTGTTTTTT.

The CDR3 bases are TGTGCCAGCAGCTTGACAGGGGGCGATAATGAAAAACTGTTTTTT. It codes for CASSLTGGDNEKLFF. V and J are TRBV7-3 and TRBJ1-4; the match to TRBD1 covers 10 bases. CDR1 SGHTA and CDR2 FQGTGA come from the germline V gene. The length of the CDR3 is 15 residues. Trimming removed 3 bases from V and 4 bases from J; junction bases left unmatched: 2.

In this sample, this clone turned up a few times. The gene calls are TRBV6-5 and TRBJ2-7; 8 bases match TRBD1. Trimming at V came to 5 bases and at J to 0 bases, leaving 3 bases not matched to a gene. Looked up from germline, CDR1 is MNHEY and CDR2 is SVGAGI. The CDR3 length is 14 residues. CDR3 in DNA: TGTGCCAGCAGTAAAACAGGGGGCTCCTACGAGCAGTACGTC. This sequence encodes CASSKTGGSYEQYV.

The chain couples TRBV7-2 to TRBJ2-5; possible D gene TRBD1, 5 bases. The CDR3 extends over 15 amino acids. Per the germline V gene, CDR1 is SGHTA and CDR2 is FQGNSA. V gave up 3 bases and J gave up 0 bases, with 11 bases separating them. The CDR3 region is CASSFGQGHQETQYF. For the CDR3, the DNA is TGTGCCAGCAGCTTTGGTCAGGGCCACCAAGAGACCCAGTACTTC.

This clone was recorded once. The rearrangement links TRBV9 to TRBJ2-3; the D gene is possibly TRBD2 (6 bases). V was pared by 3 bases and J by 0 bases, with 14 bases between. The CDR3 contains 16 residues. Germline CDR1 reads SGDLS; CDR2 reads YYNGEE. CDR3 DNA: TGTGCCAGCAGCGCGATTGGGACTGCTAGCACAGATACGCAGTATTTT. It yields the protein CASSAIGTASTDTQYF.

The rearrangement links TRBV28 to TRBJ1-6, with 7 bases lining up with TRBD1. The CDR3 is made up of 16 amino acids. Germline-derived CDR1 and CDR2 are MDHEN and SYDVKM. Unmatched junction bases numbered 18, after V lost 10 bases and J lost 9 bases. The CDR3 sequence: CAIKLGSGTVSSPLHF. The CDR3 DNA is TGTGCCATCAAATTAGGATCCGGGACAGTATCTTCACCCCTCCACTTT.

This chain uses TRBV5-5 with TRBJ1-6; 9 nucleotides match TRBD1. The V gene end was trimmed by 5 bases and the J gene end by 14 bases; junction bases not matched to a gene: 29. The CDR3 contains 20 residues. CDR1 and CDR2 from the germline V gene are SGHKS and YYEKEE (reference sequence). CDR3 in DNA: TGTGCCAGCAGACGTTCCGGGACAGGGACCCTTCGATGGCCCGATCTGGCCCTCCACTTT. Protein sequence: CASRRSGTGTLRWPDLALHF.

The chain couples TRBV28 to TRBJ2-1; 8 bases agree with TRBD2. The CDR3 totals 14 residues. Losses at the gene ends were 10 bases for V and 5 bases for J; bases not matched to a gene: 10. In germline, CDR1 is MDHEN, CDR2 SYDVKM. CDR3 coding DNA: TGTGCCATCAAAACTAGCGGAGACCACAATGAGCAGTTCTTC. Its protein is CAIKTSGDHNEQFF.

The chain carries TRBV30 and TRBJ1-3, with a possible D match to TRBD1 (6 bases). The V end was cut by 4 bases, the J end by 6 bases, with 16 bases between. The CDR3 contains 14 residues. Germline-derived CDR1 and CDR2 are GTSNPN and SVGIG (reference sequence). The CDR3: CAWNRGGDVNTIYF. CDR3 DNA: TGTGCCTGGAACCGAGGGGGGGACGTAAACACCATATATTTT. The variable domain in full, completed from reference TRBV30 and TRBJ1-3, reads SQTIHQWPATLVQPVGSPLSLECTVEGTSNPNLYWYRQAAGRGLQLLFYSVGIGQISSEVPQNLSASRPQDRQFILSSKKLLLSDSGFYLCAWNRGGDVNTIYFGEGSWLTVV.

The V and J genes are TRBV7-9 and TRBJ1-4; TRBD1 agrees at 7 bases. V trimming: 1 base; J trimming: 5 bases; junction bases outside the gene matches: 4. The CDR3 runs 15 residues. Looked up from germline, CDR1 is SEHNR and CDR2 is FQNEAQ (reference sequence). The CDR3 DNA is TGTGCCAGCAGCTTAGAGGCAGGGGGGAATGAAAAACTGTTTTTT. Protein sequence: CASSLEAGGNEKLFF. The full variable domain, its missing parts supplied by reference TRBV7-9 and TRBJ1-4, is DTGVSQNPRHKITKRGQNVTFRCDPISEHNRLYWYRQTLGQGPEFLTYFQNEAQLEKSRLLSDRFSAERPKGSFSTLEIQRTEQGDSAMYLCASSLEAGGNEKLFFGSGTQLSVL.

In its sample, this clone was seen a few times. This chain's CDR3 is CASLLRVGTEAFF. CDR3 bases: TGTGCCAGTCTTTTGCGGGTAGGAACGGAAGCTTTCTTT. This chain joins TRBV19 and TRBJ1-1; D unclear. V dropped 8 bases and J dropped 8 bases, with 18 bases sitting between them. Per the germline V gene, CDR1 is LNHDA and CDR2 is SQIVND (reference sequence). CDR3 length: 13 amino acids.

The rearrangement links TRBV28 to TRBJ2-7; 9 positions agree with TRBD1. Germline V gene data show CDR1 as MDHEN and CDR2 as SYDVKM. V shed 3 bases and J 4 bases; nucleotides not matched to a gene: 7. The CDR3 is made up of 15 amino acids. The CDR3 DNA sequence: TGTGCCAGCAGTTTTGCTTACAGGGGGCTATACGAGCAGTACTTC. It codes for CASSFAYRGLYEQYF. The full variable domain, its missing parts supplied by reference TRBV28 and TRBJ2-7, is DVKVTQSSRYLVKRTGEKVFLECVQDMDHENMFWYRQDPGLGLRLIYFSYDVKMKEKGDIPEGYSVSREKKERFSLILESASTNQTSMYLCASSFAYRGLYEQYFGPGTRLTVT.

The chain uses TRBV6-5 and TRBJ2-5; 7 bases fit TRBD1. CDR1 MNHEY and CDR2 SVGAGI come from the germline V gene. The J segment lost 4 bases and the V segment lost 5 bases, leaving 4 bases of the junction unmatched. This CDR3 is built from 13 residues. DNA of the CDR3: TGTGCCAGCAGTCGCCGGGACAGAGAGACCCAGTACTTC. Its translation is CASSRRDRETQYF.

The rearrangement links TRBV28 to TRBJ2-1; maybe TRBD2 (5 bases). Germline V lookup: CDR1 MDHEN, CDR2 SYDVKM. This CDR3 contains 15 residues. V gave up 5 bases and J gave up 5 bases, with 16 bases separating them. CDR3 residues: CASSPGGLRHNEQFF. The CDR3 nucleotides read TGTGCCAGCAGTCCTGGCGGGCTGCGGCACAATGAGCAGTTCTTC. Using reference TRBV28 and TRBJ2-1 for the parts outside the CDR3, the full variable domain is DVKVTQSSRYLVKRTGEKVFLECVQDMDHENMFWYRQDPGLGLRLIYFSYDVKMKEKGDIPEGYSVSREKKERFSLILESASTNQTSMYLCASSPGGLRHNEQFFGPGTRLTVL.

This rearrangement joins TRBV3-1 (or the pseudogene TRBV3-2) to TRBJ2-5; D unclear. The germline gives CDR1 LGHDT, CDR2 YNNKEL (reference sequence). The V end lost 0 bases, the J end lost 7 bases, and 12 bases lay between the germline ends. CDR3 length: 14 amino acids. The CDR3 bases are TGTGCCAGCAGCCAAGAAATCGTATCGGGGACCCAGTACTTC. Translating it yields CASSQEIVSGTQYF.

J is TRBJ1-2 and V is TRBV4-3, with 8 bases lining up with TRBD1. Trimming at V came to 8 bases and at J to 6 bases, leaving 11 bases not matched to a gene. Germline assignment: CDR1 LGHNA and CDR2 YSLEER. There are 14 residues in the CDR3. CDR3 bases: TGCGCCAGCCACCCTGGACAGGGTAGAGATGGCTACACCTTC. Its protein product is CASHPGQGRDGYTF.

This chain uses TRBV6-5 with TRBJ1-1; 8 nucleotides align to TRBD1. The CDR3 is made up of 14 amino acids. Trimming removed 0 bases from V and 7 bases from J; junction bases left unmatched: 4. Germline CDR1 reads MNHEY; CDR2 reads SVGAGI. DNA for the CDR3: TGTGCCAGCAGTTACTCCCGGACAGGGATTGAAGCTTTCTTT. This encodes CASSYSRTGIEAFF.

CDR3 sequence: CASSLAQNTEAFF. The CDR3 region has the DNA TGTGCCAGCAGCTTAGCCCAGAACACTGAAGCTTTCTTT. J is TRBJ1-1 and V is TRBV11-1; D gene ambiguous. The CDR3 length is 13 residues. The germline V gene has CDR1 SGHAT and CDR2 FQDESV (reference sequence). The V end was cut by 0 bases, the J end by 1 base, with 3 bases between.

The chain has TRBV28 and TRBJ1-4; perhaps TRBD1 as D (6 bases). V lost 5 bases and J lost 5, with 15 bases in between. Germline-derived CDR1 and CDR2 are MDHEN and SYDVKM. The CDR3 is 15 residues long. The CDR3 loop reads CASSPHRASNEKLFF. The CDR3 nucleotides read TGTGCCAGCAGTCCACACAGGGCGTCCAATGAAAAACTGTTTTTT.

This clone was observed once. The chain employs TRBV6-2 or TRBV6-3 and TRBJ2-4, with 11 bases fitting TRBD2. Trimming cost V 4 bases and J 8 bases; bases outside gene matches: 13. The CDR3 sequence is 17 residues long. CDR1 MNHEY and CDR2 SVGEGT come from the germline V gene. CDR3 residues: CASSLALAGGPGDIQYF. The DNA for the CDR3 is TGTGCCAGCAGTTTGGCCTTAGCGGGAGGGCCTGGGGACATTCAGTACTTC.